These T cell receptor beta chains were read from a single sample in a study of blood T cell repertoires in COVID-19. Using immunoSEQ multiplex PCR, the repertoire was profiled, and TCRdb retains in-frame clones only, with some absent. The top ten clones hold 2.8% of a sample with approximately 250,000 clones, roughly 90% of them seen once. The sample comprised PBMCs or T cells enriched from blood (not recorded which). These receptors all come from a man aged 35 to 55 who had been exposed to COVID-19. CDR3s include the opening cysteine and the closing phenylalanine or tryptophan. A D gene is named only where the DNA matches it firmly. The size field is filled for only some rows; it gives once, few, many or a size class.

>TRBD2|.|TRBV4-1|TRBJ2-7
TGCGCCAGCAGTCCCGCCGGGGGGGGATCCTACGAGCAGTACTTC
CASSPAGGGSYEQYF
>TRBD1|.|TRBV5-5|TRBJ1-3
TGTGCCAGCAGCCAAGGACAGGGCTCTGTTTTCTCTGGAAACACCATATATTTT
CASSQGQGSVFSGNTIYF
>.|.|TRBV5-1|TRBJ2-5
TGCGCCAGCAGCGCCGGGACAACGTACCAAGAGACCCAGTACTTC
CASSAGTTYQETQYF
>TRBD1|.|TRBV5-6|TRBJ1-5
TGTGCCAGCAGCTTTCAGGGACAGGGAATAAGCAATCAGCCCCAGCATTTT
CASSFQGQGISNQPQHF
>.|.|TRBV10-3|TRBJ1-2
TGTGCCATCAGTTTCGTCGGGGATCCTCGGGATGGCTACACCTTC
CAISFVGDPRDGYTF
>.|.|TRBV29-1|TRBJ1-2
TGCAGCGTTGAGGGGGGATCTGGCTACACCTTC
CSVEGGSGYTF
>.|.|TRBV24-1|TRBJ2-5
TGTGCCACCAGTGATACCAGTCGTACCCAGTACTTC
CATSDTSRTQYF
>TRBD1|.|TRBV24-1|TRBJ1-2
TGTGCCACCAGTGATCAGGGACAGGGCCATGGCTACACCTTC
CATSDQGQGHGYTF
>.|.|TRBV7-9|TRBJ2-7
TGTGCCAGCAGCAAACAGGAGTCCTACGAGCAGTACTTC
CASSKQESYEQYF
>TRBD2|once|TRBV29-1|TRBJ2-7
TGCAGCGTTGTCCTTGGACTAGCGGGAGGGATTATCTACGAGCAGTACTTC
CSVVLGLAGGIIYEQYF
>TRBD2|.|TRBV24-1|TRBJ2-2
TGTGCCACCAGTGATTTGGTGGTAGCGGGTCAAGGGCGAGACACCGGGGAGCTGTTTTTT
CATSDLVVAGQGRDTGELFF
>.|.|TRBV6-2/TRBV6-3|TRBJ2-1
TGTGCCAGCAGTTCGTTCGCCTCCAGCTCCTACAATGAGCAGTTCTTC
CASSSFASSSYNEQFF
>.|.|TRBV13|TRBJ1-1
TGTGCCAGCAACGTAGGGGGGGCTGACACTGAAGCTTTCTTT
CASNVGGADTEAFF
>.|.|TRBV5-4|TRBJ1-1
TGTGCCAGCAGCCCATGGGGGGGGGCAACTGAAGCTTTCTTT
CASSPWGGATEAFF
>TRBD1|.|TRBV6-1|TRBJ2-6
TGTGCCAGCAGTGCACTTCAGGGGGCGAGGGGGGCCAACGTCCTGACTTTC
CASSALQGARGANVLTF
>TRBD2|few|TRBV4-1|TRBJ2-3
TGCGCCAGCAGTCCACAACTAGCGGCCACAGATACGCAGTATTTT
CASSPQLAATDTQYF
>.|.|TRBV12-3/TRBV12-4|TRBJ1-4
TGTGCCAGCAATCTGACAGGTAATGAAAAACTGTTTTTT
CASNLTGNEKLFF
>.|.|TRBV4-2|TRBJ1-5
TGTGCCAGCAGCCAAGGACAGGAAAATCAGCCCCAGCATTTT
CASSQGQENQPQHF
>.|.|TRBV7-9|TRBJ2-7
TGTGCCAGCAGCTTAGGGGCGGGTGATTTCTACGAGCAGTACTTC
CASSLGAGDFYEQYF
>.|.|TRBV7-9|TRBJ2-3
TGTGCCAGCAGCTTAGTAAAGGGGGTGGCAGATACGCAGTATTTT
CASSLVKGVADTQYF
>TRBD1|.|TRBV5-1|TRBJ1-4
TGCGCCAGCAGCTTCTCCGGTGGGACAGCTAATGAAAAACTGTTTTTT
CASSFSGGTANEKLFF
>TRBD1|.|TRBV6-2/TRBV6-3|TRBJ2-3
TGTGCCAGCAGCGGGACAGTTCGCACAGATACGCAGTATTTT
CASSGTVRTDTQYF
>TRBD2|.|TRBV25-1|TRBJ2-7
TGTGCCAGCAGTGAAGTTGGGGGGGCCTACGAGCAGTACTTC
CASSEVGGAYEQYF
>.|.|TRBV19|TRBJ2-1
TGTGCCAGTAGTATAACAAGCTACAATGAGCAGTTCTTC
CASSITSYNEQFF
>.|.|TRBV13|TRBJ1-1
TGTGCCAGCAGCTTAGGCCTCCAGACGGGCACTGAAGCTTTCTTT
CASSLGLQTGTEAFF
>.|.|TRBV19|TRBJ1-1
TGTGCCAGTAGTCCAGGGAGAGGGGGTAACACTGAAGCTTTCTTT
CASSPGRGGNTEAFF
>TRBD1|.|TRBV5-4|TRBJ2-2
TGTGCCAGCAGCTTGGAGGTCCATTGGACAGGGAACACCGGGGAGCTGTTTTTT
CASSLEVHWTGNTGELFF